A single sample is the source of the 12 T cell receptor beta chains below, sequenced in a study of blood T cells in healthy people across ages. Using a J-beta primer mix together with a sample-barcoded 5' primer, a second PCR was run for about 6 to 12 cycles. TCRdb re-analysed the 5' RACE reads in MiXCR, keeping a single row per CDR3 protein. The sample records about 760,000 distinct CDR3 sequences, about 25% being singletons. The same data also went into a second study, on T cells of mothers and their children.

The sample consisted of blood. These receptors were obtained from a boy under 18 in good health.

The rearrangement links TRBV6-5 to TRBJ2-7, with TRBD2 matching over 13 bases. Germline assignment: CDR1 MNHEY and CDR2 SVGAGI. Germline trimming cut 1 base from V and 5 bases from J; bases unmatched to any gene: 2. The length of the CDR3 is 15 residues. The CDR3 region is CASSYWTSGGNEQYF. In DNA, the CDR3 is TGTGCCAGCAGTTACTGGACTAGCGGGGGAAACGAGCAGTACTTC.

This clonotype was counted only a few times. CDR3 DNA: TGTGCCAGCAGTCGGACAGGGGGACACAATGAGCAGTTCTTC. Protein: CASSRTGGHNEQFF. V usage is TRBV28 and J usage is TRBJ2-1, with 10 bases that match TRBD1. V gave up 5 bases and J gave up 5 bases; unmatched junction bases: 3. The CDR3 sequence is 14 residues long. The germline gives CDR1 MDHEN, CDR2 SYDVKM.

This clonotype was counted many times. The chain is built from TRBV20-1 and TRBJ1-2; D might be TRBD1 (6 bases). CDR1 is DFQATT, CDR2 SNEGSKA, per germline (reference sequence). V lost 6 bases and J lost 0, with 11 bases in between. CDR3 length: 13 amino acids. Written as DNA, the CDR3 is TGCAGTGCGAGGGGACAAACTAACTATGGCTACACCTTC. Protein: CSARGQTNYGYTF.

This chain joins TRBV9 and TRBJ1-2; weak D call: TRBD1 (6 bases). Germline assignment: CDR1 SGDLS and CDR2 YYNGEE. V lost 0 bases and J lost 8, with 11 bases in between. The CDR3 consists of 13 residues. Written as DNA, the CDR3 is TGTGCCAGCAGCGTAGTACAGGGTGGCGGCTACACCTTC. The encoded protein is CASSVVQGGGYTF.

The rearrangement uses TRBV6-1 and TRBJ1-3; the match to TRBD1 covers 10 bases. The CDR3 has 16 residues. Germline lookup yields CDR1 MNHNS and CDR2 SASEGT. After removal of 6 bases from V and 3 bases from J, the junction contained 8 bases not matched to a gene. The CDR3 sequence is CASRETGGNNGNTIYF. The CDR3 DNA sequence: TGTGCCAGCAGGGAGACAGGGGGCAATAATGGAAACACCATATATTTT.

The genes are TRBV4-3 and TRBJ2-2, with D tentatively TRBD2 (6 bases). CDR3 length: 17 amino acids. Trimming took 0 bases from V and 4 from J, leaving 15 bases between them. The germline gives CDR1 LGHNA, CDR2 YSLEER. The CDR3 protein is CASSQDLAGSATGELFF. CDR3 bases: TGCGCCAGCAGCCAAGATCTGGCGGGGTCCGCCACCGGGGAGCTGTTTTTT.

The chain joins TRBV28 to TRBJ2-1; tentatively, D is TRBD1 or TRBD2 (5 bases each). Trimming took off 5 bases at V and 8 bases at J, with 19 bases between the two ends. The CDR3 is 15 amino acids. Germline V CDR1 and CDR2: MDHEN, SYDVKM. CDR3 residues: CASSPTGPSWYEQFF. The CDR3 DNA reads TGTGCCAGCAGTCCTACGGGACCCTCATGGTATGAGCAGTTCTTC.

This chain uses TRBV9 with TRBJ1-1; D gene uncertain. This CDR3 has 14 residues. Germline CDR1 reads SGDLS; CDR2 reads YYNGEE. Deletions cut 0 bases from V and 6 bases from J, with 12 bases between. The CDR3: CASSVDGVHAEAFF. The CDR3 nucleotides are TGTGCCAGCAGCGTAGACGGGGTTCACGCTGAAGCTTTCTTT. Drawing the rest from reference TRBV9 and TRBJ1-1, the complete variable domain is DSGVTQTPKHLITATGQRVTLRCSPRSGDLSVYWYQQSLDQGLQFLIQYYNGEERAKGNILERFSAQQFPDLHSELNLSSLELGDSALYFCASSVDGVHAEAFFGQGTRLTVV.

The genes are TRBV15 and TRBJ2-5; D not resolved. The better agreement between TRBJ2-1 and the DNA end casts doubt on the J call. The CDR3 covers 13 residues. From germline, CDR1 is LNHNV and CDR2 YYDKDF (reference sequence). DNA for the CDR3: TGTGCCACCTCTGAACGCTCAGGAACCGAGCAGTTCTTC. It codes for CATSERSGTEQFF.

Comment on this clonotype: A read error is likely, as this CDR3 ends without the conserved phenylalanine or tryptophan. This chain joins TRBV14 and TRBJ2-7; no reliable D call. Germline V gene lookup returns CDR1 SGHDN and CDR2 FVKESK. Trimming removed 3 bases from V and 0 bases from J, with 9 bases in between. This CDR3 has 14 residues. The CDR3 here is CASSQARGSYEQYL. The DNA of the CDR3 is TGTGCCAGCAGCCAGGCACGCGGCTCCTACGAGCAGTACCTC.

This sequence joins TRBV20-1 and TRBJ1-1; tentative D call: TRBD1 (5 bases). There are 13 residues in the CDR3. Germline V gene sequence: CDR1 DFQATT, CDR2 SNEGSKA (reference sequence). The germline V and J ends were trimmed by 6 bases and 4 bases, with 15 bases remaining between them. The CDR3 nucleotides read TGCAGTGCCCGGCCGCAGGGAGGCACTGAAGCTTTCTTT. Encoded protein: CSARPQGGTEAFF.

This chain connects TRBV6-5 to TRBJ2-1; 7 bases are a match to TRBD2. The CDR3 is made up of 16 amino acids. Germline CDR1 reads MNHEY; CDR2 reads SVGAGI. J was trimmed by 5 bases and V by 4 bases; bases with no gene match: 11. CDR3 nucleotide sequence: TGTGCCAGCAGTTCTTTCAAAGCGGGACGGAACAATGAGCAGTTCTTC. Translating gives CASSSFKAGRNNEQFF.